These 32 T cell receptor beta chains came from one sample sequenced in a study of blood T cell repertoires in COVID-19 (dated by TCRdb to the early 2020s). Libraries were built with the immunoSEQ multiplex PCR assay. Not all clones reach the TCRdb copy of this immuneACCESS table, which keeps in-frame sequences only. Checked studies attribute under half of the gap to unresolved V genes and leave the rest unexplained. This sample is represented by hundreds of thousands of clones; approximately 90% of them were singletons. Clones ranked in the top ten supply more than 0.8% of the sample. Sequencing used PBMCs or T cells enriched from blood (not recorded which). These receptors were obtained from a young man who had recovered from COVID-19.

The V gene is TRBV9, the J gene TRBJ1-6; 9 bases fit TRBD1. Germline V gene sequence: CDR1 SGDLS, CDR2 YYNGEE. CDR3 length: 20 residues. The junction had 14 bases not matched to a gene; V was cut back by 4 bases and J by 0 bases. CDR3 residues: CASSTGSGQGLSSYNSPLHF. The CDR3 region has the DNA TGTGCCAGCAGCACCGGCTCGGGACAGGGCCTTAGCTCCTATAATTCACCCCTCCACTTT.

The V and J genes are TRBV5-1 and TRBJ1-6; D is undetermined. This CDR3 contains 14 residues. CDR1 is SGHRS, CDR2 YFSETQ, per germline. The V and J ends lost 1 base and 7 bases respectively, with 9 bases between them. The CDR3 DNA follows: TGCGCCAGCAGCTTGTTGGGGAGCAATTCACCCCTCCACTTT. Translating gives CASSLLGSNSPLHF.

The chain carries TRBV6-5 and TRBJ2-1; the D is unclear. The CDR3 runs to 13 residues. Per germline, CDR1 MNHEY and CDR2 SVGAGI. V was cut by 1 base and J by 13 bases, with 14 bases left in between. CDR3 residues: CASSYYTGSDQFF. CDR3 DNA sequence: TGTGCCAGCAGTTACTATACCGGGTCCGACCAGTTCTTC.

The chain joins TRBV2 to TRBJ2-7, with 12 bases identical to TRBD2. The CDR3 length is 14 residues. V dropped 6 bases and J dropped 7; count of bases not matched to a gene: 7. Looked up from germline, CDR1 is SNHLY and CDR2 is FYNNEI. The CDR3 reads CASRYGTSGYEQYF. The DNA for the CDR3 is TGTGCCAGCAGATACGGGACTAGCGGGTATGAGCAGTACTTC.

This chain links TRBV3-1 (or the pseudogene TRBV3-2) with TRBJ2-3, with 7 bases matching TRBD1. Germline CDR1 and CDR2: LGHDT and YNNKEL (reference sequence). The V gene end was trimmed by 1 base and the J gene end by 10 bases; junction bases not matched to a gene: 5. This CDR3 region has 13 residues. CDR3 sequence reads: CASSQGTTGAQYF. The CDR3 DNA follows: TGTGCCAGCAGCCAAGGTACCACAGGGGCGCAGTATTTT.

This clone showed up just once. This rearrangement joins TRBV6-4 to TRBJ2-1; a weak D match, TRBD1 (6 bases). V was pared by 5 bases and J by 4 bases, with 24 bases between. The CDR3 consists of 18 residues. Germline V CDR1 and CDR2: MRHNA, SNTAGT. The CDR3 sequence: CASSPYETEGVGYNEQFF. In DNA form, the CDR3 reads TGTGCCAGCAGTCCGTACGAAACAGAGGGGGTAGGGTACAATGAGCAGTTCTTC.

This chain joins TRBV24-1 and TRBJ2-2, with 7 bases fitting TRBD2. CDR1 and CDR2 (germline): KGHDR, SFDVKD. The CDR3 covers 14 residues. The trim removed 5 bases at V and 5 bases at J, leaving 4 bases unmatched. CDR3 in DNA: TGTGCCACCAGTGGAAATAGCGGGACCGGGGAGCTGTTTTTT. Translating gives CATSGNSGTGELFF.

DNA for the CDR3: TGTGCCAGCAGTTCCCCGGGGTTGGGTGAAAAACTGTTTTTT. It specifies CASSSPGLGEKLFF. The chain has TRBV27 and TRBJ1-4; D not resolved. There are 14 residues in the CDR3. Deletions cut 4 bases from V and 7 bases from J, with 13 bases between. Germline CDR1 reads MNHEY; CDR2 reads SMNVEV (reference sequence).

The rearrangement uses TRBV2 and TRBJ1-4; D is perhaps TRBD1 (5 bases). Per germline, CDR1 SNHLY and CDR2 FYNNEI. The CDR3 runs to 13 residues. V dropped 9 bases and J dropped 3 bases, with 11 bases sitting between them. Written as DNA, the CDR3 is TGTGCCAGTGGGGCTGAGGCTAATGAAAAACTGTTTTTT. This gives the protein CASGAEANEKLFF.

The gene calls are TRBV27 and TRBJ2-7; the match to TRBD1 covers 9 bases. CDR1 MNHEY and CDR2 SMNVEV come from the germline V gene (reference sequence). The trim removed 4 bases at V and 0 bases at J, leaving 1 base unmatched. The CDR3 is made up of 14 amino acids. As DNA, the CDR3 is TGTGCCAGCAGTTGGGGACAGGGCTCCTACGAGCAGTACTTC. Translating it yields CASSWGQGSYEQYF.

This clone is a singleton in its sample. The sample carries other DNA sequences with the same CDR3. The V gene is TRBV7-2, the J gene TRBJ1-2; 7 nucleotides align to TRBD1. Unmatched junction bases numbered 2, after V lost 1 base and J lost 6 bases. The V gene's germline CDR1 is SGHTA and CDR2 FQGNSA. The CDR3 contains 13 residues. CDR3 sequence (DNA): TGTGCCAGCAGCTTAGGACAGGGAGATGGCTACACCTTC. Its protein is CASSLGQGDGYTF. The variable domain in full, with the rest retrieved from reference TRBV7-2 and TRBJ1-2, is GAGVSQSPSNKVTEKGKDVELRCDPISGHTALYWYRQSLGQGLEFLIYFQGNSAPDKSGLPSDRFSAERTGGSVSTLTIQRTQQEDSAVYLCASSLGQGDGYTFGSGTRLTVV.

J is TRBJ2-3 and V is TRBV7-2; 10 nucleotides agree with TRBD2. This CDR3 comprises 16 residues. In germline, CDR1 is SGHTA, CDR2 FQGNSA. With V trimmed by 2 bases and J by 3 bases, 5 bases remained unmatched. CDR3 protein: CASSLYTSGNTDTQYF. DNA for the CDR3: TGTGCCAGCAGCTTATACACTAGCGGGAATACAGATACGCAGTATTTT.

This sequence joins TRBV25-1 and TRBJ1-4; TRBD1 might be the D (6 bases). The CDR3 is 15 residues long. CDR1 is MGHDK, CDR2 SYGVNS, per germline. Between the trimmed V and J ends, which lost 4 bases and 6 bases, there was a span of 15 bases. The CDR3 sequence: CASSAVTGWDEKLFF. CDR3 sequence (DNA): TGTGCCAGCAGTGCCGTAACAGGGTGGGATGAAAAACTGTTTTTT.

The chain couples TRBV6-5 to TRBJ2-3; a possible D gene is TRBD1 (6 bases). The CDR3 is made up of 15 amino acids. V was shortened by 4 bases and J by 4 bases, with 15 bases between the two germline ends. Germline CDR1 and CDR2: MNHEY and SVGAGI. CDR3: CASSLQTPGADTQYF. The CDR3 region has the DNA TGTGCCAGCAGTTTACAAACCCCAGGGGCAGATACGCAGTATTTT.

The chain has TRBV2 and TRBJ2-7; 12 bases align to TRBD2. The CDR3 extends over 16 amino acids. Germline V gene sequence: CDR1 SNHLY, CDR2 FYNNEI. The V gene end was trimmed by 3 bases and the J gene end by 1 base; junction bases not matched to a gene: 4. CDR3 bases: TGTGCCAGCAGTGAGCTGGGACTAGCGGGTTCCTACGAGCAGTACTTC. Translated, it gives CASSELGLAGSYEQYF.

The CDR3 DNA is TGTGCCAGCAGCTTAACAGGGGGCCCAACTGAAGCTTTCTTT. As protein: CASSLTGGPTEAFF. The rearrangement joins TRBV7-3 to TRBJ1-1; TRBD1 agrees at 7 bases. J was trimmed by 5 bases and V by 0 bases; bases with no gene match: 3. Germline CDR1 and CDR2: SGHTA and FQGTGA. There are 14 residues in the CDR3.

The V and J genes are TRBV9 and TRBJ2-7, with 11 bases lining up with TRBD2. Germline V gives CDR1 SGDLS, CDR2 YYNGEE. The CDR3 covers 15 residues. V was pared by 0 bases and J by 4 bases, with 3 bases of the junction left unmatched. This CDR3 is CASSVAGTSGYEQYF. The CDR3 region has the DNA TGTGCCAGCAGCGTAGCTGGGACTAGCGGTTACGAGCAGTACTTC.

The chain recombines TRBV21-1 with TRBJ1-1; TRBD1 is the table's D call and was not checked against the DNA. TRBV21-1 is a recognized pseudogene. This CDR3 is built from 14 residues. CDR3 residues: CASSKTGVGTEAFF. CDR3 sequence (DNA): TGTGCCAGCAGCAAGACAGGGGTAGGTACTGAAGCTTTCTTT.

The rearrangement uses TRBV9 and TRBJ1-6, with D perhaps TRBD1 (5 bases). Germline V lookup: CDR1 SGDLS, CDR2 YYNGEE. CDR3 length: 14 amino acids. V was shortened by 6 bases and J by 10 bases, with 17 bases between the two germline ends. The CDR3 DNA follows: TGTGCCAGCACCAGTGCGGGGGGTAGCTCACCCCTCCACTTT. Translating it yields CASTSAGGSSPLHF.

This chain joins TRBV5-1 and TRBJ1-1; D may be TRBD1 (5 bases). V shed 0 bases and J shed 1 base, with 7 bases lying between them. Looked up from germline, CDR1 is SGHRS and CDR2 is YFSETQ. The CDR3 extends over 14 amino acids. CDR3 amino acids: CASSLEGKNTEAFF. In DNA, the CDR3 is TGCGCCAGCAGCTTGGAGGGGAAGAACACTGAAGCTTTCTTT.

The gene calls are TRBV7-2 and TRBJ2-3, with D perhaps TRBD2 (6 bases). V dropped 1 base and J dropped 3 bases, with 17 bases sitting between them. CDR1 and CDR2 (germline): SGHTA, FQGNSA. The CDR3 covers 17 residues. CDR3 sequence reads: CASSLGGWAGLTDTQYF. CDR3 DNA: TGTGCCAGCAGCTTAGGAGGGTGGGCGGGACTGACAGATACGCAGTATTTT.

The chain couples TRBV4-1 to TRBJ1-5; 8 bases match TRBD1. This CDR3 contains 14 residues. V gave up 4 bases and J gave up 6 bases; unmatched junction bases: 5. Germline CDR1 reads MGHRA; CDR2 reads YSYEKL. The CDR3 loop reads CASSPDRGGQPQHF. Here the CDR3 DNA reads TGCGCCAGCAGCCCCGACAGGGGAGGTCAGCCCCAGCATTTT.

The rearrangement joins TRBV7-2 to TRBJ2-1, with 7 bases matching TRBD2. The CDR3 is made up of 16 amino acids. Trimming took 2 bases from V and 9 from J; bases not matched to a gene: 13. Germline V gene lookup returns CDR1 SGHTA and CDR2 FQGNSA. CDR3 sequence: CASSLTAGASYLEQFF. As DNA, the CDR3 is TGTGCCAGCAGCTTAACGGCGGGAGCTTCATACCTTGAGCAGTTCTTC.

V is TRBV25-1 and J is TRBJ2-1, with D perhaps TRBD1 (5 bases). The V gene lost 0 bases and the J gene lost 7 bases, with 10 bases spanning the gap. CDR3 size: 14 residues. CDR1 and CDR2 (germline): MGHDK, SYGVNS. The CDR3: CASSEYQGPNEQFF. The CDR3 coding sequence is TGTGCCAGCAGTGAATACCAGGGCCCGAATGAGCAGTTCTTC.

This chain connects TRBV7-9 to TRBJ1-6; weak D call: TRBD1 (5 bases). The CDR3 totals 17 residues. The V end was cut by 5 bases, the J end by 8 bases, with 22 bases between. The germline V gene has CDR1 SEHNR and CDR2 FQNEAQ (reference sequence). The CDR3 sequence: CASSPPSGSSVDSPLHF. CDR3 DNA: TGTGCCAGCAGCCCGCCTTCAGGGTCGTCGGTGGATTCACCCCTCCACTTT.

This chain links TRBV5-1 with TRBJ1-5, with D possibly matching TRBD1 (6 bases). This CDR3 comprises 15 residues. Between the trimmed V and J ends, which lost 4 bases and 7 bases, there was a span of 18 bases. The V gene's germline CDR1 is SGHRS and CDR2 YFSETQ. CDR3 sequence (DNA): TGCGCCAGCAGCGAACGAGGGACAACAGGCCAGCCCCAGCATTTT. Translating it yields CASSERGTTGQPQHF.

The chain recombines TRBV6-4 with TRBJ1-6, with D unclear. Trimming took off 4 bases at V and 7 bases at J, with 8 bases between the two ends. Per the germline V gene, CDR1 is MRHNA and CDR2 is SNTAGT. CDR3 length: 13 amino acids. DNA for the CDR3: TGTGCCAGCAGTGCCGAGGGAAATTCACCCCTCCACTTT. Translating it yields CASSAEGNSPLHF.

This chain links TRBV4-1 with TRBJ1-3; possible D gene TRBD1, 5 bases. With 3 bases removed from V and 3 bases from J, the gap between germline ends came to 12 bases. CDR1 and CDR2 (germline): MGHRA, YSYEKL. The CDR3 runs to 15 residues. CDR3 protein: CASSHLPGFGNTIYF. CDR3 nucleotides: TGCGCCAGCAGCCACCTCCCAGGGTTTGGAAACACCATATATTTT.

This chain links TRBV4-2 with TRBJ1-2, with D tentatively TRBD1 (6 bases). Trimming pared 0 bases from V and 8 bases from J, leaving 10 bases between. The germline gives CDR1 LGHNA, CDR2 YNFKEQ. The CDR3 has 13 amino acids. The CDR3 region is CASSQDGRGGYTF. The CDR3 region has the DNA TGTGCCAGCAGCCAAGACGGAAGGGGGGGCTACACCTTC.

Regarding this clone: Other DNA sequences in this sample translate to the same CDR3. The rearrangement joins TRBV27 to TRBJ1-5; no firm D call. Germline V CDR1 and CDR2: MNHEY, SMNVEV (reference sequence). Trimming shortened V by 2 bases and J by 4 bases, and 6 bases separated the two germline ends. CDR3 length: 13 amino acids. The CDR3: CASSLGSNQPQHF. The CDR3 DNA sequence: TGTGCCAGCAGTTTAGGGAGTAATCAGCCCCAGCATTTT.

The CDR3 loop reads CASSLGEGNYLDNYGYTF. Here the CDR3 DNA reads TGTGCCAGCAGCTTGGGGGAGGGCAACTACTTGGACAACTATGGCTACACCTTC. V and J are TRBV7-9 and TRBJ1-2; D might be TRBD1 (5 bases). CDR1 is SEHNR, CDR2 FQNEAQ, per germline (reference sequence). The germline V and J ends were trimmed by 3 bases and 2 bases, with 22 bases remaining between them. This CDR3 spans 18 amino acids.

This chain joins TRBV28 and TRBJ2-3; 7 bases line up with TRBD1. The germline gives CDR1 MDHEN, CDR2 SYDVKM. Germline trimming cut 2 bases from V and 0 bases from J; bases unmatched to any gene: 2. The CDR3 spans 15 residues. The chain's CDR3 is CASSLVQGSTDTQYF. The CDR3 DNA follows: TGTGCCAGCAGTTTAGTACAGGGGAGCACAGATACGCAGTATTTT.